These 19 T cell receptor beta chains share one sample of origin, sequenced in a study of T cells in localized non-small cell lung cancer. Sequencing was performed with immunoSEQ multiplex PCR; in TCRdb, only in-frame clones are kept and a portion is missing. Of roughly 26,000 clones listed, 70% to 90% are singletons. The sample was peripheral blood, taken before any cancer treatment. The receptors come from a female donor aged 60 or older with stage II squamous cell lung carcinoma.

The V gene is TRBV6-1, the J gene TRBJ1-5; the match to TRBD1 covers 7 bases. CDR3 length equals 14 residues. Germline CDR1 and CDR2: MNHNS and SASEGT. The ends lost 5 bases at V and 3 bases at J; junction bases unmatched: 4. The CDR3: CASSPGQLNQPQHF. Here the CDR3 DNA reads TGTGCCAGCAGTCCGGGACAGCTCAATCAGCCCCAGCATTTT.

The chain recombines TRBV5-8 with TRBJ1-5; D gene ambiguous. The V end was cut by 0 bases, the J end by 5 bases, with 6 bases between. Germline V gene lookup returns CDR1 SGHTS and CDR2 YDEGEE. CDR3 size: 13 residues. CDR3 protein: CASSLGFDQPQHF. The CDR3 DNA reads TGTGCCAGCAGCTTGGGTTTCGATCAGCCCCAGCATTTT. Using reference TRBV5-8 and TRBJ1-5 for the parts outside the CDR3, the full variable domain is EAGVTQSPTHLIKTRGQQATLRCSPISGHTSVYWYQQALGLGLQFLLWYDEGEERNRGNFPPRFSGRQFPNYSSELNVNALELEDSALYLCASSLGFDQPQHFGDGTRLSIL.

This sequence joins TRBV7-8 and TRBJ1-4, with D perhaps TRBD1 (6 bases). CDR3 size: 15 residues. V dropped 6 bases and J dropped 7 bases, with 18 bases sitting between them. Germline V gene data show CDR1 as SGHVS and CDR2 as FQNEAQ. The CDR3 bases are TGTGCCAGCAGGGGGTTACAGGGAGATATTGAAAAACTGTTTTTT. It codes for CASRGLQGDIEKLFF.

This sequence joins TRBV28 and TRBJ2-2, with unresolved D. Germline lookup yields CDR1 MDHEN and CDR2 SYDVKM. V dropped 6 bases and J dropped 5 bases, with 10 bases sitting between them. The CDR3 is 13 residues long. The CDR3 is CASSPLGTGELFF. The CDR3 DNA reads as TGTGCCAGCAGCCCCCTAGGGACCGGGGAGCTGTTTTTT.

The chain joins TRBV30 to TRBJ2-2, with D perhaps matching TRBD2 (5 bases). Germline CDR1 reads GTSNPN; CDR2 reads SVGIG (reference sequence). This CDR3 has 12 amino acids. Trimming took off 4 bases at V and 7 bases at J, with 10 bases between the two ends. This CDR3 is CAWNRGVGELFF. CDR3 sequence (DNA): TGTGCCTGGAATCGGGGAGTCGGGGAGCTGTTTTTT.

V is TRBV18 and J is TRBJ2-3, with D uncertain. Looked up from germline, CDR1 is KGHSH and CDR2 is LQKENI. CDR3 length: 15 amino acids. With 8 bases removed from V and 0 bases from J, the gap between germline ends came to 15 bases. CDR3 bases: TGTGCCAGCGAACGATTGTCGGCTAGCACAGATACGCAGTATTTT. Protein: CASERLSASTDTQYF. The full variable domain, completed using reference TRBV18 and TRBJ2-3, is NAGVMQNPRHLVRRRGQEARLRCSPMKGHSHVYWYRQLPEEGLKFMVYLQKENIIDESGMPKERFSAEFPKEGPSILRIQQVVRGDSAAYFCASERLSASTDTQYFGPGTRLTVL.

The rearrangement uses TRBV20-1 and TRBJ1-1; D is perhaps TRBD1 (6 bases). Deletions cut 5 bases from V and 11 bases from J, with 15 bases between. This CDR3 spans 11 amino acids. Germline values: CDR1 DFQATT, CDR2 SNEGSKA (reference sequence). Here the CDR3 DNA reads TGCAGTGCTGAGAACAAGAGGGGGGCTTTCTTT. This sequence encodes CSAENKRGAFF.

The chain employs TRBV4-2 and TRBJ2-7; 9 bases map to TRBD1. Germline values: CDR1 LGHNA, CDR2 YNFKEQ. Unmatched junction bases numbered 13, after V lost 4 bases and J lost 0 bases. This CDR3 is built from 18 residues. The CDR3, as DNA: TGTGCCAGCAGCCGAGCCGTAAGCCGGGACAGGGACTCCTACGAGCAGTACTTC. Amino acid sequence: CASSRAVSRDRDSYEQYF.

This sequence joins TRBV29-1 and TRBJ2-1; the D gene is possibly TRBD2 (5 bases). In germline, CDR1 is SQVTM, CDR2 ANQGSEA. Trimming shortened V by 2 bases and J by 7 bases, and 9 bases separated the two germline ends. CDR3 length equals 12 residues. The CDR3 region has the DNA TGCAGCGTTGAACCGGGGAGTAATGAGCAGTTCTTC. It yields the protein CSVEPGSNEQFF.

The gene calls are TRBV6-1 and TRBJ1-1; TRBD1 is a possible D gene (5 bases). The V end was cut by 4 bases, the J end by 13 bases, with 25 bases between. The germline V gene encodes CDR1 MNHNS and CDR2 SASEGT. The CDR3 has 15 residues. CDR3 in amino acids: CASSAWGLSQQSGFF. As DNA, the CDR3 is TGTGCCAGCAGTGCTTGGGGCCTATCCCAACAAAGTGGTTTCTTT.

The rearrangement uses TRBV6-5 and TRBJ2-1, with 10 bases lining up with TRBD2. Germline V gene sequence: CDR1 MNHEY, CDR2 SVGAGI. There are 12 residues in the CDR3. With 7 bases clipped from V and 10 bases from J, the junction kept 4 bases outside the gene matches. CDR3 nucleotides: TGTGCCAGCAAAGCTAGCGGGGGAGAGCAGTTCTTC. Protein: CASKASGGEQFF.

This chain links TRBV6-1 with TRBJ1-6, with D possibly matching TRBD1 (5 bases). Germline V gene data show CDR1 as MNHNS and CDR2 as SASEGT. The CDR3 has 14 amino acids. The V and J ends lost 8 bases and 2 bases respectively, with 10 bases between them. The chain's CDR3 is CASGGKPYNSPLHF. The CDR3 DNA sequence: TGTGCCAGCGGGGGGAAGCCCTATAATTCACCCCTCCACTTT.

The V gene is TRBV7-9, the J gene TRBJ2-3, with a possible D match to TRBD2 (5 bases). The germline V and J ends were trimmed by 1 base and 2 bases, with 7 bases remaining between them. The CDR3 extends over 14 amino acids. Germline assignment: CDR1 SEHNR and CDR2 FQNEAQ (reference sequence). The CDR3 here is CASSLDGDTDTQYF. The CDR3 DNA reads TGTGCCAGCAGCTTAGACGGGGACACAGATACGCAGTATTTT.

This clone showed up just a few times. The CDR3 DNA follows: TGCGCCAGCAGCCAAAGAGCGGGTGCGGTCAATGAGCAGTTCTTC. As protein: CASSQRAGAVNEQFF. V is TRBV5-1 and J is TRBJ2-1, with D perhaps matching TRBD2 (6 bases). There are 15 residues in the CDR3. V was cut by 4 bases and J by 6 bases, with 17 bases left in between. Per the germline V gene, CDR1 is SGHRS and CDR2 is YFSETQ.

J is TRBJ1-2 and V is TRBV11-2; D remains ambiguous. This CDR3 comprises 12 residues. V lost 0 bases to trimming and J lost 4 bases, with 3 bases between them. Germline-derived CDR1 and CDR2 are SGHAT and FQNNGV. The CDR3 nucleotides are TGTGCCAGCAGCTTAGACGGCTATGGCTACACCTTC. Its protein is CASSLDGYGYTF.

CDR3 sequence: CASRNREAGELFF. DNA of the CDR3: TGTGCCAGCAGAAACAGGGAAGCCGGGGAGCTGTTTTTT. The gene calls are TRBV2 and TRBJ2-2; D may be TRBD1 (6 bases). In germline, CDR1 is SNHLY, CDR2 FYNNEI. The V gene lost 6 bases and the J gene lost 6 bases, with 11 bases spanning the gap. This CDR3 has 13 amino acids.

CDR3 DNA sequence: TGTGCCTGGAGTGTCTGGCAGAACACTGAAGCTTTCTTT. Its protein product is CAWSVWQNTEAFF. The chain employs TRBV30 and TRBJ1-1; unclear D gene. Deletions cut 0 bases from V and 1 base from J, with 6 bases between. This CDR3 has 13 amino acids. In germline, CDR1 is GTSNPN, CDR2 SVGIG (reference sequence).

The chain couples TRBV27 to TRBJ2-5; 7 positions agree with TRBD1. The CDR3 totals 13 residues. V shed 6 bases and J 3 bases; nucleotides not matched to a gene: 4. Germline V gene data show CDR1 as MNHEY and CDR2 as SMNVEV (reference sequence). The chain's CDR3 is CASSLRGKETQYF. The DNA of the CDR3 is TGTGCCAGCAGCCTCAGGGGGAAAGAGACCCAGTACTTC.

The V call is TRBV5-6, the J call TRBJ2-5; TRBD1 agrees at 11 bases. This CDR3 is 11 amino acids long. V shed 7 bases and J 7 bases; nucleotides not matched to a gene: 0. The germline CDR1 and CDR2 sequences are SGHDT and YYEEEE. DNA of the CDR3: TGTGCCAGCGGGACAGGGGGGACCCAGTACTTC. Its protein product is CASGTGGTQYF.